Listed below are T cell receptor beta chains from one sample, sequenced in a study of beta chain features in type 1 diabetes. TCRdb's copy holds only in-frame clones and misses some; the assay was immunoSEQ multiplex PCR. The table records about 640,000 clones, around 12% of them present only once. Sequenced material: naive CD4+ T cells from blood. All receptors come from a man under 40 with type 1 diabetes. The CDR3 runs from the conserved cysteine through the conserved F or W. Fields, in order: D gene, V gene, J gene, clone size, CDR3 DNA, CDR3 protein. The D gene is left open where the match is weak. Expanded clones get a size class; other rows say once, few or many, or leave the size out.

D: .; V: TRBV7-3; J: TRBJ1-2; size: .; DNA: TGTGCCAGCAGCCCGGGGTACCCGGCTGGGAATGGCTACACCTTC; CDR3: CASSPGYPAGNGYTF
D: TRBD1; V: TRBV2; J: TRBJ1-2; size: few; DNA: TGTGCCAGCAGGCCCACAGGGGTCGCCTATGGCTACACCTTC; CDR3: CASRPTGVAYGYTF
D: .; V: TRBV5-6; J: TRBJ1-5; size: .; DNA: TGTGCCAGCAGCTTGATGGGCCAGCCCCAGCATTTT; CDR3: CASSLMGQPQHF
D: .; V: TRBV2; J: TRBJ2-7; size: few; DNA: TGTGCCAGCAGTGAAAGCGACTACGAGCAGTACTTC; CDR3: CASSESDYEQYF
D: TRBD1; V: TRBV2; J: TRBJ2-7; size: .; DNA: TGTGCCAGCAGATGGGACAGCAACTACGAGCAGTACTTC; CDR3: CASRWDSNYEQYF
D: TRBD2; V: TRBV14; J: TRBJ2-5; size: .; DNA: TGTGCCAGCAGCCCGGGACTAGCGGGGGGCAGAGAGACCCAGTACTTC; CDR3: CASSPGLAGGRETQYF
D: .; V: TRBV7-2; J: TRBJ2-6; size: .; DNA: TGTGCCAGCAGCTTAGTGGGTTCCGGGGCCAACGTCCTGACTTTC; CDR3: CASSLVGSGANVLTF
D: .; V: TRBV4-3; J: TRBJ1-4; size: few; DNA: TGCGCCAGCAGCCAAGTCACAGGGTTCTATGAAAAACTGTTTTTT; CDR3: CASSQVTGFYEKLFF
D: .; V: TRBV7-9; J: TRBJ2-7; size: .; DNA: TGTGCCAGCACACGGGACGGCTACGAGCAGTACTTC; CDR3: CASTRDGYEQYF
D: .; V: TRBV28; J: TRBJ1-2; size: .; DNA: TGCGTCATCTCTACGGGAAACTATGGCTACACCTTC; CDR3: CVISTGNYGYTF
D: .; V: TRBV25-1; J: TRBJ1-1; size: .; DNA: TGTGCCAGCAGTCCCGCCGTGAACACTGAAGCTTTCTTT; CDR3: CASSPAVNTEAFF
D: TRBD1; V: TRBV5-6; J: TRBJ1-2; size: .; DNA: TGTGCCAGCAATATTCTCGATAGGGACAGAGCTAACTATGGCTACACCTTC; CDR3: CASNILDRDRANYGYTF
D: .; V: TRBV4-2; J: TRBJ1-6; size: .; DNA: TGTGCCAGCAGTCCCTGGCCAGGCTCCTATAATTCACCCCTCCACTTT; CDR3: CASSPWPGSYNSPLHF
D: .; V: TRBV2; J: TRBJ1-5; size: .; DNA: TGTGCCAGCAGTGTCAGGGAGAATCAGCCCCAGCATTTT; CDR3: CASSVRENQPQHF
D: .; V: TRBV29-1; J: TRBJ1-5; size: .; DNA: TGCAGCGCTCAATGGGATAGCAATCAGCCCCAGCATTTT; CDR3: CSAQWDSNQPQHF
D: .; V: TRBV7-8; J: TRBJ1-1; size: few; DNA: TGTGCCAGCAGCTTAGTTCGATCCGTGCTGAACACTGAAGCTTTCTTT; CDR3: CASSLVRSVLNTEAFF
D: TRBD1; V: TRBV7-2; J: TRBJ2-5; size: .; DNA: TGTGCCAGCAGCTTAGGGGGACAGGGTGTGAGGTACTTC; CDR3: CASSLGGQGVRYF
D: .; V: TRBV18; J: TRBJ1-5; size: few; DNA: TGTGCCAGCTCACCAGGGCAGGAGAATCAGCCCCAGCATTTT; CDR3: CASSPGQENQPQHF
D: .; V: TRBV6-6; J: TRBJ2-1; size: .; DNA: TGTGCCAGCACCTGGCGGGGCGCCAGCGATGAGCAGTTCTTC; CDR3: CASTWRGASDEQFF
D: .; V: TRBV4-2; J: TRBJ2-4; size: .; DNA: TGTGCCAGCAGCCAAGTGAAGTCCAGTAGCGACGGAGCCAAAAACATTCAGTACTTC; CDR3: CASSQVKSSSDGAKNIQYF
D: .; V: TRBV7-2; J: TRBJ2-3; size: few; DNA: TGTGCCAGCAGCTTAAGACCTACAGGGCCCACAGATACGCAGTATTTT; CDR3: CASSLRPTGPTDTQYF
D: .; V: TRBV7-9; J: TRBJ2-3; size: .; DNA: TGTGCCAGCAGCCCTTGGGAGGATACGCAGTATTTT; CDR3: CASSPWEDTQYF
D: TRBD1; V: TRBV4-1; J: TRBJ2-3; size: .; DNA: TGCGCCAGCAGCCAAGGGAGACAGGGGGCCCCCTCGGGAGCAGATACGCAGTATTTT; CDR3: CASSQGRQGAPSGADTQYF
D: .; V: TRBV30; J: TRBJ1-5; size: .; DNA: TGTGCCTGGAGCTTCAGGGGTTCTAGCAATCAGCCCCAGCATTTT; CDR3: CAWSFRGSSNQPQHF
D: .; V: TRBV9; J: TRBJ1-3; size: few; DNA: TGTGCCAGCAGCGTAGATGCGGCAGCCTCTGGAAACACCATATATTTT; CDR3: CASSVDAAASGNTIYF
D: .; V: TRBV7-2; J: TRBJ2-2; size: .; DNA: TGTGCCAGCAGCCCCATCGGTTCTGTGAACACCGGGGAGCTGTTTTTT; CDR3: CASSPIGSVNTGELFF
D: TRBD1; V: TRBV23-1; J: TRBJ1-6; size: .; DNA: TGCGCCATCTCCTCTCCCGGGACAGGGCGAATTACCCTCCACTTT; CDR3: CAISSPGTGRITLHF
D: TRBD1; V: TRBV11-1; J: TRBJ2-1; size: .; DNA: TGTGCCAGCAGCTTAGAGGCCCCACAGGGGCACCCCTACAATGAGCAGTTCTTC; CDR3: CASSLEAPQGHPYNEQFF
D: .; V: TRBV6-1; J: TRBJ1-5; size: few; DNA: TGTGCCACAGTCCCGGGACTCGTTCAGCCCCAGCATTTT; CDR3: CATVPGLVQPQHF
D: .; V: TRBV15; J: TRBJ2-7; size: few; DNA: TGTGCCACCAGCGGGGCCCGACAAAATTACGAGCAGTACTTC; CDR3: CATSGARQNYEQYF
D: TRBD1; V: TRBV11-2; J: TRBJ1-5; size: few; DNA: TGTGCCAGCAGCTTAGATCAGACAGGGGTGGGCAATCAGCCCCAGCATTTT; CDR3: CASSLDQTGVGNQPQHF
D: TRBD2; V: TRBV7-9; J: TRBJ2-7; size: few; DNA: TGTGCCGCGGGGGATGGCTCCTACGAGCAGTACTTC; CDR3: CAAGDGSYEQYF
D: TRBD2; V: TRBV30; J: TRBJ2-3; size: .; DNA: TGTGCCTGGAGTGTCGGCGGGGGGACAGATACGCAGTATTTT; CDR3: CAWSVGGGTDTQYF
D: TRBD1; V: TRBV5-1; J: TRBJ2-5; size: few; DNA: TGCGCCAGCAGCCCGGGACAGAATGAAGAGACCCAGTACTTC; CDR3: CASSPGQNEETQYF
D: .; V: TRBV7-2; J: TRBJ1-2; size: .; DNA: TGTGCCAGCAGCTTGGGGGGCAGGAACTATGGCTACACCTTC; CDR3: CASSLGGRNYGYTF
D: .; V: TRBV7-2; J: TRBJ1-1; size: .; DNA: TGTGCCAGCAGCTTAGAGGAGCAAACTGAAGCTTTCTTT; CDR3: CASSLEEQTEAFF
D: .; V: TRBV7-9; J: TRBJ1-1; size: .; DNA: TGTGCCAGCAGCTATGACATCACTGAAGCTTTCTTT; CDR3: CASSYDITEAFF
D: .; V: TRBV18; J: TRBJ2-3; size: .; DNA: TGTGCCAGCTCACCCCCTGGCACAGATACGCAGTATTTT; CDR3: CASSPPGTDTQYF
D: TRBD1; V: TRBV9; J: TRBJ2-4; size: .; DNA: TGTGCCAGCAGCGCCGGACAGGGAAACATTCAGTACTTC; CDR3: CASSAGQGNIQYF
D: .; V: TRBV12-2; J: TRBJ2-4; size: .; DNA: TGTGCAAGTCGCTTCCGAGGGGCCTCTATAGCCAAAAACATTCAGTACTTC; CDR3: CASRFRGASIAKNIQYF
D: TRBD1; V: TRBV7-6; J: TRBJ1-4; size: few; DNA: TGTGCCAGCAGCTCTCCCGGACAGGGCCGTAATGAAAAACTGTTTTTT; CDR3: CASSSPGQGRNEKLFF
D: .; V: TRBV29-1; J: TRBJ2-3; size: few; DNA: TGCAGCGTTGCAGGGGGGGAGACCATCAAGGCAGATACGCAGTATTTT; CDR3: CSVAGGETIKADTQYF
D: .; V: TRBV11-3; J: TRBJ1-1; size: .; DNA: TGTGCCAGCAGCTTAAGCATGACGAACACTGAAGCTTTCTTT; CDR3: CASSLSMTNTEAFF
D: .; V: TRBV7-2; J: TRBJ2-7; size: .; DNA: TGTGCCAGCAGCTTAGTCGTCGCCGAGCAGTACTTC; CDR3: CASSLVVAEQYF
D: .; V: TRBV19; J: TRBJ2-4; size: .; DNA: TGTGCCAGTAGTATAGGTCTTGGGGTAACCAAAAACATTCAGTACTTC; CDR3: CASSIGLGVTKNIQYF
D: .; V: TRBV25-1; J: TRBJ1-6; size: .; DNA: TGTGCCAGCAGTGAATATCGAGACAGCTCAAATTCACCCCTCCACTTT; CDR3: CASSEYRDSSNSPLHF
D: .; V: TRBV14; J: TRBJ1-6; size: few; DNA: TGTGCCAGCAGTGCCGATTGGGGGTCACCCCTCCACTTT; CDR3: CASSADWGSPLHF
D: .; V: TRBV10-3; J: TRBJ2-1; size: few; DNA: TGTGCCATCAGTGAGTCGGCGGGGGCCGGGGACAATGAGCAGTTCTTC; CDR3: CAISESAGAGDNEQFF
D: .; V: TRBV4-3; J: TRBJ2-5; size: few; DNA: TGCGCCAGCAGCCAAGAAGCTGGCGGCCCTGGGGAGACCCAGTACTTC; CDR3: CASSQEAGGPGETQYF
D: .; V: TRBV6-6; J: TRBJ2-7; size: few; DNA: TGTGCCACCAATCCCTCCTCAAGCTCCTACGAGCAGTACTTC; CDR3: CATNPSSSSYEQYF